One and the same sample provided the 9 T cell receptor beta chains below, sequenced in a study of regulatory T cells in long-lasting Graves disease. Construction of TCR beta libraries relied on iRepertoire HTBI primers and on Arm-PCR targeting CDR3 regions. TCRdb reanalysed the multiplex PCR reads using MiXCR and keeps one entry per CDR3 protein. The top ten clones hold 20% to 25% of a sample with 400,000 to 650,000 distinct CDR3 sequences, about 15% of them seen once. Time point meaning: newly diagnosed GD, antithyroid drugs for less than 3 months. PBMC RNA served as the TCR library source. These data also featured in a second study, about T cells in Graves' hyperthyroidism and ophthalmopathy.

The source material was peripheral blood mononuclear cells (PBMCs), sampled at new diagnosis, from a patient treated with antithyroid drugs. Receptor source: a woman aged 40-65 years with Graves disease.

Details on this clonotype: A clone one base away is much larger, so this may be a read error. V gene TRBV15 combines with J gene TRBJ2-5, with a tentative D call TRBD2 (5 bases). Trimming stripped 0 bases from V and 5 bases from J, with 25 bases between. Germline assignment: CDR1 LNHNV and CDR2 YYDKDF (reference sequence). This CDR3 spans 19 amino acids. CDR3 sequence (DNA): TGTGCCACCAGCAGAGATCGTTCGAGGGCTGATGAGGGTTCGGAGACCCAGTACTTC. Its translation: CATSRDRSRADEGSETQYF.

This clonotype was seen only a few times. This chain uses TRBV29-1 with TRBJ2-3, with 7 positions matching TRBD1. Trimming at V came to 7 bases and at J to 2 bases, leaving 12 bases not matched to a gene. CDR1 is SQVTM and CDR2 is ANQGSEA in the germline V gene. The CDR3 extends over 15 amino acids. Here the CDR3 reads CSAGRGMLVTDTQYF. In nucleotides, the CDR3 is TGCAGCGCCGGCAGGGGGATGTTAGTCACAGATACGCAGTATTTT.

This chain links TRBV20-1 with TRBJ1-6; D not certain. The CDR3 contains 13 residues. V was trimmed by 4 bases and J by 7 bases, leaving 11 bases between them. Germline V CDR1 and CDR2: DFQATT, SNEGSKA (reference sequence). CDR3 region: CSANSGENSPLHF. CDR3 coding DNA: TGCAGTGCTAATTCGGGAGAGAATTCACCCCTCCACTTT.

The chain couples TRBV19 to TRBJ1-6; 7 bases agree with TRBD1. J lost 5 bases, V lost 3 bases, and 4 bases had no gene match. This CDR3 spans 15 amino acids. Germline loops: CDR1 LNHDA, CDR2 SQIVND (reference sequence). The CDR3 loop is CASSMTGTDNSPLHF. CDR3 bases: TGTGCCAGTAGTATGACCGGGACAGATAATTCACCCCTCCACTTT.

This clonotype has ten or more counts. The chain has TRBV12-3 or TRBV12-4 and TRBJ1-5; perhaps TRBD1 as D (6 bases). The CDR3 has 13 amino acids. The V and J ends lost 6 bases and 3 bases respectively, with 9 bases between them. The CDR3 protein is CASSRGHNQPQHF. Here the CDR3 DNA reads TGTGCCAGCAGCAGGGGCCACAATCAGCCCCAGCATTTT.

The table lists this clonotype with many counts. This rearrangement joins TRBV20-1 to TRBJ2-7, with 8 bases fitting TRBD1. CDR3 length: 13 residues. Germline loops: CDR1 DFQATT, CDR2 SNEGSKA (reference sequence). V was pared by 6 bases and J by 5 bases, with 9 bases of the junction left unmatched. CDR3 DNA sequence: TGCAGTGCCGTGTGGACAGGGACCAACGAGCAGTACTTC. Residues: CSAVWTGTNEQYF.

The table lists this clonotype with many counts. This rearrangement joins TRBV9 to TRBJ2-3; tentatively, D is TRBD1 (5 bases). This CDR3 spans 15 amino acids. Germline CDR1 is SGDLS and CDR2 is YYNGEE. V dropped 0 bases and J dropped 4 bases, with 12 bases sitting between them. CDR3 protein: CASSVAVTGSDTQYF. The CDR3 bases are TGTGCCAGCAGCGTAGCCGTTACAGGATCAGATACGCAGTATTTT.

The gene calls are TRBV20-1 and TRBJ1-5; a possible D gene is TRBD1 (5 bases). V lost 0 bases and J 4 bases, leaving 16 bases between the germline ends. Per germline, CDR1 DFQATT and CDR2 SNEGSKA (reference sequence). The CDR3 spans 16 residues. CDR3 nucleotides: TGCAGTGCTAGAGATGGGACGGGAGGCCTAAATCAGCCCCAGCATTTT. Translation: CSARDGTGGLNQPQHF.

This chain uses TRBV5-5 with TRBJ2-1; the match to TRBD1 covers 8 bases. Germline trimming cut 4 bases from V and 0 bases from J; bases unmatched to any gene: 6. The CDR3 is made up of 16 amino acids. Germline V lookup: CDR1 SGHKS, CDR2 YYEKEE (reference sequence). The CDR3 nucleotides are TGTGCCAGCAGCGGGGGGACAGGTAGCTCCTACAATGAGCAGTTCTTC. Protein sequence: CASSGGTGSSYNEQFF.